This paragraph reports one T cell receptor beta chain. The entry originates in a study of blood T cell repertoires in COVID-19. V shed 4 bases and J shed 9 bases, with 13 bases lying between them. Germline V gives CDR1 KGHDR, CDR2 SFDVKD. The CDR3 covers 13 residues. The data were produced by immunoSEQ multiplex PCR, yet TCRdb's version contains in-frame clones alone and is incomplete. This repertoire shows roughly 250,000 clones, roughly 86% found once; its top ten account for roughly 3.1%. This TCR came from a woman in her thirties or forties with acute COVID-19. This chain joins TRBV24-1 and TRBJ2-3; the D gene is possibly TRBD1 (6 bases). The sample taken for sequencing was PBMCs or T cells enriched from blood (not recorded which). The CDR3 reads CATSDLTQGTQYF. DNA for the CDR3: TGTGCCACCAGTGACCTGACTCAGGGGACGCAGTATTTT.